This T cell receptor beta chain appears in the sequencing data of a study of blood T cells in healthy people across ages. A few counts support this clonotype. Germline CDR1 reads MNHNY; CDR2 reads SVGAGI (reference sequence). The CDR3 has 14 amino acids. The V gene lost 5 bases and the J gene lost 6 bases, with 16 bases spanning the gap. A second about 6 to 12 cycle PCR used barcoded and J-beta primers. TCRdb re-analysed the 5' RACE reads in MiXCR, keeping a single row per CDR3 protein. The sample yields 700,000 to 800,000 distinct CDR3 sequences, 40% to 45% seen once. The material sequenced was blood. The source is a woman between 55 and 75 years old in good health. The V and J genes are TRBV6-6 and TRBJ1-1; D perhaps matches TRBD1 (5 bases). The CDR3, as DNA: TGTGCCAGCAGTAAACGGGACCCCGGGGCTGAAGCTTTCTTT. Its translation is CASSKRDPGAEAFF.